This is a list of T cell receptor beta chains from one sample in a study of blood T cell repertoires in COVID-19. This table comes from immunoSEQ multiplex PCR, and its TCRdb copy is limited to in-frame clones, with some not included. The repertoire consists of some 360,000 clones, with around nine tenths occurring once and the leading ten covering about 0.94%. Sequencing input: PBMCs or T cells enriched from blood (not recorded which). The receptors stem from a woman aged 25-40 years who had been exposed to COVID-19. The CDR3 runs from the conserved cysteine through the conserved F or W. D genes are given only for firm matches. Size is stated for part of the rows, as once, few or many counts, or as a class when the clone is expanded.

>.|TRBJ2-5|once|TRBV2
CASSDMGAWETQYF
TGTGCCAGCAGTGATATGGGGGCATGGGAGACCCAGTACTTC
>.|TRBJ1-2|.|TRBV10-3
CAISTGDNYGYTF
TGTGCCATCAGTACGGGAGATAACTATGGCTACACCTTC
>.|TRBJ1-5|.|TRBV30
CAWSVLGVVDQPQHF
TGTGCCTGGAGTGTACTCGGGGTTGTGGATCAGCCCCAGCATTTT
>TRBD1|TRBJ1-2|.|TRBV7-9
CASSSGTVHGYTF
TGTGCCAGCAGTTCCGGGACAGTCCATGGCTACACCTTC
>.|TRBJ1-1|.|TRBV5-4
CASSLSMRQPNAEAFF
TGTGCCAGCAGCTTGAGTATGAGACAGCCAAACGCTGAAGCTTTCTTT
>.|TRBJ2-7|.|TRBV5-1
CASSLGGTSSYEQYF
TGCGCCAGCAGCTTAGGGGGAACAAGCTCCTACGAGCAGTACTTC
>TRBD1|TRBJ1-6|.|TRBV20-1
CSAPTGSPLHF
TGCAGTGCTCCGACAGGGTCACCCCTCCACTTT
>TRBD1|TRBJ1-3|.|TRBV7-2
CASSLAFGQGENTIYF
TGTGCCAGCAGCTTAGCGTTCGGACAGGGCGAAAACACCATATATTTT
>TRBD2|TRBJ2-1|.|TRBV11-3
CASTRVDGVAGESSYNEQFF
TGTGCCAGCACCCGGGTGGACGGGGTAGCGGGAGAAAGCTCCTACAATGAGCAGTTCTTC
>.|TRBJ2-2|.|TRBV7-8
CASSLIITGELFF
TGTGCCAGCAGCCTTATTATCACCGGGGAGCTGTTTTTT
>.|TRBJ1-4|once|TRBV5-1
CATRDKDNEKLFF
TGCGCCACCCGGGACAAGGATAATGAAAAACTGTTTTTT
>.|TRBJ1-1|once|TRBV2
CASSVPGHLNTEAFF
TGTGCCAGCAGTGTACCGGGACACCTGAACACTGAAGCTTTCTTT
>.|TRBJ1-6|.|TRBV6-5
CASSYGPSPLHF
TGTGCCAGCAGTTACGGGCCCTCACCCCTCCACTTT
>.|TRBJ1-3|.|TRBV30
CAWMSGNTIYF
TGTGCCTGGATGAGTGGAAACACCATATATTTT
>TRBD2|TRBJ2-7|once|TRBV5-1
CASSLARTSGATYEQYF
TGCGCCAGCAGCTTGGCCAGGACTAGCGGGGCGACCTACGAGCAGTACTTC
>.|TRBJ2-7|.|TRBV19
CASSIGRGHEQYF
TGTGCCAGTAGTATAGGGCGGGGACACGAGCAGTACTTC
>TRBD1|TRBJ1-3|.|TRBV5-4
CASSLWDRAGNTIYF
TGTGCCAGCAGCTTGTGGGACAGGGCTGGAAACACCATATATTTT
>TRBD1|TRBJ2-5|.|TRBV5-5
CASSRWDRAETQYF
TGTGCCAGCAGCAGATGGGACAGGGCAGAGACCCAGTACTTC
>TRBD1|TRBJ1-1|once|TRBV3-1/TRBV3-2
CASSQETGGRAFF
TGTGCCAGCAGCCAAGAAACAGGGGGCCGAGCTTTCTTT
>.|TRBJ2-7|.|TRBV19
CASSMGVRSSYEQYF
TGTGCCAGTAGTATGGGAGTCAGGAGCTCCTACGAGCAGTACTTC
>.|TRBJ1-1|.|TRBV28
CATRQQNTEAFF
TGTGCCACCAGACAGCAGAACACTGAAGCTTTCTTT
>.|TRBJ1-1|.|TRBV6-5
CASSYSRVNTEAFF
TGTGCCAGCAGTTACTCGAGGGTGAACACTGAAGCTTTCTTT
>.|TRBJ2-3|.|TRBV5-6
CASSLARGTDTQYF
TGTGCCAGCAGCTTGGCCCGGGGCACAGATACGCAGTATTTT
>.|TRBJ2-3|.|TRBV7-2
CASSLGHTDTQYF
TGTGCCAGCAGCTTAGGGCACACAGATACGCAGTATTTT
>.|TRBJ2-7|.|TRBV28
CASGPPQPYEQYF
TGTGCCAGCGGGCCCCCCCAACCTTACGAGCAGTACTTC
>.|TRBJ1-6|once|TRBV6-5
CASRVTGSNSPLHF
TGTGCCAGCAGAGTGACAGGTTCCAATTCACCCCTCCACTTT
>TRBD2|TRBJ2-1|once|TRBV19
CASSLRTSGSVEQFF
TGTGCCAGTAGTCTCAGGACTAGCGGGAGTGTTGAGCAGTTCTTC
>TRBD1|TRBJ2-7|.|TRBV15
CATSRRTGSYEQYF
TGTGCCACCAGCAGAAGGACAGGATCCTACGAGCAGTACTTC
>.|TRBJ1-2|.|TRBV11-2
CASSLVNSLYGYTF
TGTGCCAGCAGCTTAGTGAACAGCCTCTATGGCTACACCTTC
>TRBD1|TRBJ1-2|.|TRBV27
CASSTTGGGNYGYTF
TGTGCCAGCAGTACCACAGGGGGTGGTAACTATGGCTACACCTTC
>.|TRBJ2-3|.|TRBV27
CASSFQNPDTQYF
TGTGCCAGCAGTTTCCAGAACCCAGATACGCAGTATTTT
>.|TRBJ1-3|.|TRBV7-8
CASSLGQASGNTIYF
TGTGCCAGCAGCTTAGGCCAGGCGTCTGGAAACACCATATATTTT
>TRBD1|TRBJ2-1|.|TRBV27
CASSYHISGTGGVEQFF
TGTGCCAGCAGCTATCACATCTCCGGGACAGGGGGCGTTGAGCAGTTCTTC
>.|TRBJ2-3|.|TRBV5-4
CASSSGRDRTDTQYF
TGTGCCAGCAGCTCGGGGCGGGACCGCACAGATACGCAGTATTTT
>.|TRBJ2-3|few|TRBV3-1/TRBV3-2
CASLLLGTDTQYF
TGTGCCAGCCTCCTCCTTGGCACAGATACGCAGTATTTT
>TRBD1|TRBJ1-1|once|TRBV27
CASSLSTGADTEAFF
TGTGCCAGCAGTTTATCAACAGGGGCCGACACTGAAGCTTTCTTT